Below are 17 T cell receptor beta chains sequenced from a single sample in a study of blood T cell repertoires in COVID-19. Sequencing was performed with immunoSEQ multiplex PCR; in TCRdb, only in-frame clones are kept and a portion is missing. The data show about 270,000 clones, 85% to 90% seen once. The sequenced sample was PBMCs or T cells enriched from blood (not recorded which). Every receptor here comes from a woman aged 30 to 39 with acute COVID-19.

The chain carries TRBV7-9 and TRBJ2-7, with 12 bases fitting TRBD2. This CDR3 region has 16 residues. V gave up 4 bases and J gave up 3 bases; unmatched junction bases: 7. Germline values: CDR1 SEHNR, CDR2 FQNEAQ (reference sequence). This chain's CDR3 is CASSSQGTSGYYEQYF. CDR3 sequence (DNA): TGTGCCAGCAGCTCCCAGGGGACTAGCGGGTACTACGAGCAGTACTTC.

As DNA, the CDR3 is TGTGCCACCAGCAGAGACCAGGTCGGACTAGCGGGTAACACAGATACGCAGTATTTT. Protein sequence: CATSRDQVGLAGNTDTQYF. The rearrangement links TRBV15 to TRBJ2-3, with 11 nucleotides matching TRBD2. Trimming removed 0 bases from V and 2 bases from J; junction bases left unmatched: 10. Germline CDR1 is LNHNV and CDR2 is YYDKDF (reference sequence). This CDR3 has 19 amino acids.

The V and J genes are TRBV28 and TRBJ2-7, with 10 positions matching TRBD2. This CDR3 is built from 15 residues. Germline V CDR1 and CDR2: MDHEN, SYDVKM. Losses at the gene ends were 0 bases for V and 5 bases for J; bases not matched to a gene: 4. CDR3: CASSLWSSGSNEQYF. CDR3 DNA sequence: TGTGCCAGCAGTTTATGGTCTAGCGGGAGCAACGAGCAGTACTTC. Variable domain in full (rest from reference TRBV28 and TRBJ2-7): DVKVTQSSRYLVKRTGEKVFLECVQDMDHENMFWYRQDPGLGLRLIYFSYDVKMKEKGDIPEGYSVSREKKERFSLILESASTNQTSMYLCASSLWSSGSNEQYFGPGTRLTVT.

The CDR3 bases are TGTGCCAGCAGCCCCGATCTAGCGGTCTCCTACAATGAGCAGTTCTTC. The encoded protein is CASSPDLAVSYNEQFF. The gene calls are TRBV28 and TRBJ2-1; 7 bases line up with TRBD2. The J segment lost 0 bases and the V segment lost 6 bases, leaving 8 bases of the junction unmatched. Germline assignment: CDR1 MDHEN and CDR2 SYDVKM. The CDR3 totals 16 residues.

The chain is built from TRBV12-3 or TRBV12-4 and TRBJ2-5; 8 bases line up with TRBD2. There are 13 residues in the CDR3. Trimming at V came to 7 bases and at J to 8 bases, leaving 9 bases not matched to a gene. The CDR3 DNA reads TGTGCCAGCACGGGGGGGGCTCTCATAACCCAGTACTTC. Protein: CASTGGALITQYF.

This sequence joins TRBV19 and TRBJ2-1, with 10 bases fitting TRBD2. CDR1 LNHDA and CDR2 SQIVND come from the germline V gene (reference sequence). CDR3 length: 14 residues. V was pared by 5 bases and J by 7 bases, with 5 bases of the junction left unmatched. The DNA of the CDR3 is TGTGCCAGTAGTCTCCAGACTAGCGGGAATGAGCAGTTCTTC. Translating gives CASSLQTSGNEQFF.

The V call is TRBV21-1, the J call TRBJ2-1; the table's D call, TRBD2, has no DNA check behind it. TRBV21-1 is recorded as a pseudogene. This CDR3 region has 15 residues. The DNA for the CDR3 is TGTGCCAGCAGCGGGAGGGGGGGCTCCTACAATGAGCAGTTCTTC. Its translation is CASSGRGGSYNEQFF.

The rearrangement joins TRBV3-1 (or the pseudogene TRBV3-2) to TRBJ1-4, with D possibly TRBD1 on 5 matching bases. Looked up from germline, CDR1 is LGHDT and CDR2 is YNNKEL (reference sequence). CDR3 length: 15 amino acids. Deletions cut 2 bases from V and 0 bases from J, with 7 bases between. CDR3: CASSQQGSTNEKLFF. CDR3 DNA: TGTGCCAGCAGCCAACAGGGTTCAACTAATGAAAAACTGTTTTTT.

Here the CDR3 DNA reads TGTGCCAGCAGCCAAACCCGGGACAGCGTTTTCTATGGCTACACCTTC. It specifies CASSQTRDSVFYGYTF. This rearrangement joins TRBV4-2 to TRBJ1-2, with TRBD1 identical over 7 bases. CDR3 length equals 16 residues. Losses at the gene ends were 2 bases for V and 4 bases for J; bases not matched to a gene: 10. Germline V gene lookup returns CDR1 LGHNA and CDR2 YNFKEQ.

This clone was detected only once. J is TRBJ2-1 and V is TRBV7-9; TRBD2 might be the D (5 bases). Germline lookup yields CDR1 SEHNR and CDR2 FQNEAQ (reference sequence). Trimming cost V 5 bases and J 6 bases, with 8 bases left between them. This CDR3 is built from 12 residues. The CDR3 spells CASSQGLNEQFF. The CDR3 nucleotides read TGTGCCAGCAGCCAAGGACTCAATGAGCAGTTCTTC.

The V call is TRBV28, the J call TRBJ2-7, with TRBD1 identical over 11 bases. V trimming: 3 bases; J trimming: 2 bases; junction bases outside the gene matches: 6. CDR1 MDHEN and CDR2 SYDVKM come from the germline V gene. There are 16 residues in the CDR3. This CDR3 reads CASSLDRGPDPYEQYF. In nucleotides, the CDR3 is TGTGCCAGCAGTTTGGACAGGGGGCCCGACCCCTACGAGCAGTACTTC. Together with reference TRBV28 and TRBJ2-7, the CDR3 gives the full variable domain: DVKVTQSSRYLVKRTGEKVFLECVQDMDHENMFWYRQDPGLGLRLIYFSYDVKMKEKGDIPEGYSVSREKKERFSLILESASTNQTSMYLCASSLDRGPDPYEQYFGPGTRLTVT.

The J gene is TRBJ1-2, the V gene TRBV4-1, with D possibly being TRBD1 (5 bases). CDR1 and CDR2 (germline): MGHRA, YSYEKL. The germline V and J ends were trimmed by 1 base and 3 bases, with 12 bases remaining between them. The CDR3 contains 15 residues. This CDR3 is CASSQVAGTDYGYTF. CDR3 DNA: TGCGCCAGCAGCCAAGTAGCAGGGACTGACTATGGCTACACCTTC.

The V and J genes are TRBV7-6 and TRBJ2-3, with a weak D call TRBD2 (6 bases). Germline CDR1 reads SGHVS; CDR2 reads FNYEAQ. V was pared by 5 bases and J by 2 bases, with 14 bases between. The CDR3 is made up of 15 amino acids. The CDR3 here is CASSKTGTYTDTQYF. The CDR3, as DNA: TGTGCCAGCAGCAAGACCGGGACTTACACAGATACGCAGTATTTT.

The chain employs TRBV19 and TRBJ2-5, with D perhaps TRBD1 (5 bases). CDR1 is LNHDA and CDR2 is SQIVND in the germline V gene (reference sequence). This CDR3 is built from 15 residues. The ends were cut back, 2 bases at V and 2 bases at J, with 12 bases in the middle. This chain's CDR3 is CASSIQAGRQETQYF. In DNA, the CDR3 is TGTGCCAGTAGTATACAGGCAGGGCGACAAGAGACCCAGTACTTC.

The chain joins TRBV27 to TRBJ1-5, with 8 positions matching TRBD1. The CDR3 extends over 16 amino acids. V lost 7 bases to trimming and J lost 11 bases; unmatched junction nucleotides: 19. Germline V gene sequence: CDR1 MNHEY, CDR2 SMNVEV (reference sequence). DNA of the CDR3: TGTGCCAGCACACTCCAGCCAGGACAGGGACCCCAGGCCCAGCATTTT. Protein sequence: CASTLQPGQGPQAQHF.

V gene TRBV6-6 combines with J gene TRBJ2-2, with 12 bases fitting TRBD2. This CDR3 is 16 amino acids long. The trim removed 3 bases at V and 5 bases at J, leaving 4 bases unmatched. Germline V gene lookup returns CDR1 MNHNY and CDR2 SVGAGI (reference sequence). As DNA, the CDR3 is TGTGCCAGCAGTTATAGACTAGCGGGAGTAACCGGGGAGCTGTTTTTT. Its translation: CASSYRLAGVTGELFF.

The chain links TRBV15 to TRBJ1-4; 9 bases fit TRBD1. V shed 6 bases, J shed 4 bases, and the junction held 6 bases outside the gene matches. Looked up from germline, CDR1 is LNHNV and CDR2 is YYDKDF (reference sequence). The CDR3 has 15 amino acids. CDR3 bases: TGTGCCACCAGACCCGCGGACAGGGGTAATGAAAAACTGTTTTTT. This codes for CATRPADRGNEKLFF.